This passage covers 13 T cell receptor beta chains from one sample sequenced in a study of OX40 agonist ivuxolimab in advanced cancers. Only in-frame clones appear in the TCRdb table, and some are missing; sequencing was by immunoSEQ multiplex PCR. The table records about 96,000 clones, approximately 80% of them present only once. Sample: CD4+ or CD8+ T cells sorted from blood, taken in a trial of the OX40 agonist ivuxolimab. The receptors here all came from an adult with an advanced solid tumor such as melanoma, head and neck, liver or kidney cancer.

The J gene is TRBJ1-6, the V gene TRBV7-3; D is possibly TRBD1 (5 bases). V was pared by 5 bases and J by 5 bases, with 19 bases between. The CDR3 length is 17 residues. Germline CDR1 and CDR2: SGHTA and FQGTGA. The DNA of the CDR3 is TGTGCCAGCAGCCCATACAGATGGGGGAGGCATAATTCACCCCTCCACTTT. Translated: CASSPYRWGRHNSPLHF.

The chain joins TRBV5-6 to TRBJ2-3, with D unresolved. The CDR3 runs to 15 residues. Germline V gives CDR1 SGHDT, CDR2 YYEEEE. Trimming removed 0 bases at V and 2 bases at J, with 10 bases between. CDR3 bases: TGTGCCAGCAGCTTGGTACGGGCCCACACAGATACGCAGTATTTT. The encoded protein is CASSLVRAHTDTQYF.

This clone was counted a single time. This chain links TRBV6-1 with TRBJ1-1; D unresolved. The V end was cut by 2 bases, the J end by 0 bases, with 7 bases between. Germline lookup yields CDR1 MNHNS and CDR2 SASEGT. The CDR3 extends over 14 amino acids. CDR3 region: CASSEPRVNTEAFF. The CDR3 DNA sequence: TGTGCCAGCAGTGAACCGAGAGTGAACACTGAAGCTTTCTTT.

This chain uses TRBV7-9 with TRBJ2-3, with 11 bases that match TRBD2. The CDR3 runs to 15 residues. The J segment lost 2 bases and the V segment lost 5 bases, leaving 3 bases of the junction unmatched. Looked up from germline, CDR1 is SEHNR and CDR2 is FQNEAQ (reference sequence). The CDR3 DNA reads as TGTGCCAGCAGCCTTAGCGGGGGGGACACAGATACGCAGTATTTT. This codes for CASSLSGGDTDTQYF.

This chain joins TRBV9 and TRBJ2-7, with 12 bases matching TRBD2. Germline loops: CDR1 SGDLS, CDR2 YYNGEE. V dropped 3 bases and J dropped 5; count of bases not matched to a gene: 12. The CDR3 spans 17 residues. The chain's CDR3 is CASSARGLAGTFDEQYF. The CDR3 bases are TGTGCCAGCAGCGCCCGAGGACTAGCGGGGACCTTCGACGAGCAGTACTTC.

The chain recombines TRBV27 with TRBJ2-1; TRBD2 matches 10 bases. The CDR3 totals 15 residues. The germline V gene has CDR1 MNHEY and CDR2 SMNVEV (reference sequence). V shed 6 bases, J shed 8 bases, and the junction held 10 bases outside the gene matches. This CDR3 reads CASRPAGGPGDEQFF. The CDR3 DNA is TGTGCCAGCAGGCCAGCGGGAGGGCCTGGGGATGAGCAGTTCTTC.

The gene calls are TRBV7-2 and TRBJ2-1; TRBD2 matches 9 bases. J lost 6 bases, V lost 8 bases, and 14 bases had no gene match. Germline V gives CDR1 SGHTA, CDR2 FQGNSA. CDR3 size: 16 residues. CDR3 loop: CASGGVAGGGGNEQFF. For the CDR3, the DNA is TGTGCCAGCGGTGGGGTGGCGGGAGGGGGCGGCAATGAGCAGTTCTTC.

The genes are TRBV2 and TRBJ2-2, with a tentative D call TRBD1 (5 bases). Germline-derived CDR1 and CDR2 are SNHLY and FYNNEI. This CDR3 has 15 residues. With 2 bases removed from V and 2 bases from J, the gap between germline ends came to 9 bases. The CDR3 is CASSEQGLNTGELFF. The CDR3 DNA is TGTGCCAGCAGTGAACAGGGCCTCAACACCGGGGAGCTGTTTTTT.

This chain joins TRBV19 and TRBJ2-5, with D perhaps matching TRBD1 or TRBD2 (5 bases each). The V and J ends lost 4 bases and 5 bases respectively, with 14 bases between them. The CDR3 has 14 residues. Germline V gives CDR1 LNHDA, CDR2 SQIVND (reference sequence). The CDR3 region is CASSTPGLSETQYF. As DNA, the CDR3 is TGTGCCAGTAGTACCCCGGGGCTTTCGGAGACCCAGTACTTC.

This clone is deemed medium-sized. The rearrangement uses TRBV9 and TRBJ1-2, with TRBD1 identical over 7 bases. The J segment lost 6 bases and the V segment lost 0 bases, leaving 8 bases of the junction unmatched. This CDR3 region has 15 residues. The V gene's germline CDR1 is SGDLS and CDR2 YYNGEE. CDR3 loop: CASSVAGGRGNGYTF. CDR3 coding DNA: TGTGCCAGCAGCGTAGCTGGAGGCAGGGGGAATGGCTACACCTTC. The whole variable domain, remainder taken from reference TRBV9 and TRBJ1-2, is DSGVTQTPKHLITATGQRVTLRCSPRSGDLSVYWYQQSLDQGLQFLIQYYNGEERAKGNILERFSAQQFPDLHSELNLSSLELGDSALYFCASSVAGGRGNGYTFGSGTRLTVV.

The genes are TRBV21-1 and TRBJ2-1; no check of the table's D call, TRBD1, against the DNA was made. TRBV21-1 is flagged as a pseudogene. The CDR3 is 18 residues long. The CDR3 bases are TGTGCCAGCAACATGAAAGCCGCATGGGGCCGTCCTAACAATGAGCAGTTCTTC. It specifies CASNMKAAWGRPNNEQFF.

V and J are TRBV6-1 and TRBJ2-7; D gene uncertain. Germline loops: CDR1 MNHNS, CDR2 SASEGT. This CDR3 contains 14 residues. Trimming took 1 base from V and 4 from J, leaving 11 bases between them. This CDR3 is CASSEEVVGYEQYF. CDR3 nucleotides: TGTGCCAGCAGTGAAGAGGTGGTAGGTTACGAGCAGTACTTC.

In regard to this clone: The sample holds other DNA sequences that translate to the same CDR3. The chain carries TRBV5-1 and TRBJ1-2, with no clear D. Trimming stripped 5 bases from V and 8 bases from J, with 13 bases between. The CDR3 is 12 residues long. CDR1 is SGHRS, CDR2 YFSETQ, per germline. CDR3 protein: CASRDLQGGYTF. Here the CDR3 DNA reads TGCGCCAGCAGGGACCTGCAAGGCGGCTACACCTTC.